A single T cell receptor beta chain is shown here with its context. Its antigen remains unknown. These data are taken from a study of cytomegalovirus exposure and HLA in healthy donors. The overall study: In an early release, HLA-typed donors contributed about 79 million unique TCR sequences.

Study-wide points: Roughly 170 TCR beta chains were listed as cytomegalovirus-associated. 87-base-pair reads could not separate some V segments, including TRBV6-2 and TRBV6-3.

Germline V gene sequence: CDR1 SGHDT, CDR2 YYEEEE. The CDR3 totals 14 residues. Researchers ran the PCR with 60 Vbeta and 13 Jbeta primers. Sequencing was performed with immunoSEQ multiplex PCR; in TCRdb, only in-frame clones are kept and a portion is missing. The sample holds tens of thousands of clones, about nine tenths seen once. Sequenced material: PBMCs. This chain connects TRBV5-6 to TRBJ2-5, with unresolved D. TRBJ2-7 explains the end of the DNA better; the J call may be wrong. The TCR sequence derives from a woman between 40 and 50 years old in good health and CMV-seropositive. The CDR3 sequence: CASSRRASSYEQYF. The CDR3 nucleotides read TGTGCCAGCAGCCGCCGAGCGAGCTCCTACGAGCAGTACTTC.